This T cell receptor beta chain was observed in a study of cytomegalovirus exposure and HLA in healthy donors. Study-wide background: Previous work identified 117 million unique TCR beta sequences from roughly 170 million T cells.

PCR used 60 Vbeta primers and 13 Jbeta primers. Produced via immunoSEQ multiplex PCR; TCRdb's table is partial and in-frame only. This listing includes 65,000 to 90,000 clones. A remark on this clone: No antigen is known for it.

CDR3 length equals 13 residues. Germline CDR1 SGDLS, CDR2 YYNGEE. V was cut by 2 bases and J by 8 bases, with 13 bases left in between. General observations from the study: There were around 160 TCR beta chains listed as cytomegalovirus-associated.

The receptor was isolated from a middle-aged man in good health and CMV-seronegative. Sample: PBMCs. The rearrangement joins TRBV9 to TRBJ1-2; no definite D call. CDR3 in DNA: TGTGCCAGCAGCGTGGATTCGACGGGGGGCTACACCTTC. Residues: CASSVDSTGGYTF.